The rows below give T cell receptor beta chains drawn from one sample of a study of regulatory T cells in long-lasting Graves disease. TCRdb reanalysed the multiplex PCR reads using MiXCR and keeps one entry per CDR3 protein. The table includes about 470,000 distinct CDR3 sequences, less than 25% detected once. The sequenced sample was peripheral blood mononuclear cells (PBMCs), obtained when the disease was refractory, from a patient treated with antithyroid drugs. Receptor source: a female donor with Graves disease. CDR3s include the opening cysteine and the closing phenylalanine or tryptophan. The D gene is left open where the match is weak. Size values are once, few and many counts, or a class for expanded clones, and some rows have none.

abundance | j_gene | v_gene | d_gene | CDR3nt | CDR3aa
many | TRBJ2-7 | TRBV20-1 | NA | TGCAGTGCTAGAGGAGGGCCTACCGAGCAGTACTTC | CSARGGPTEQYF
many | TRBJ2-5 | TRBV11-2 | NA | TGTGCCAGCAGCCCCTTCGGTAGAGCAGAGACCCAGTACTTC | CASSPFGRAETQYF
many | TRBJ2-4 | TRBV2 | NA | TGTGCCAGCAGTGATCGGACACCAGCCAAAAACATTCAGTACTTC | CASSDRTPAKNIQYF
NA | TRBJ1-3 | TRBV9 | NA | TGTGCCAGCAACGTAGTCGGGGGGTCTGGAAACACCATATATTTT | CASNVVGGSGNTIYF
NA | TRBJ2-7 | TRBV5-1 | NA | TGCGCCAGCAGCTTGGATCCGGAGGCGGGATACGAGCAGTACTTC | CASSLDPEAGYEQYF
many | TRBJ1-4 | TRBV2 | NA | TGTGCCAGCAGTGAAAGTCGACAGCTTAATGAAAAACTGTTTTTT | CASSESRQLNEKLFF
NA | TRBJ2-2 | TRBV7-7 | NA | TGTGCTAGCAGACACCTGGGGGCCGGGGAGCTGTTTTTT | CASRHLGAGELFF
few | TRBJ2-7 | TRBV5-1 | TRBD1 | TGCGCCAGCGGTAACACCGGGACAGGAGGTTTCGAGCAGTACTTC | CASGNTGTGGFEQYF
NA | TRBJ2-1 | TRBV7-3 | TRBD1 | TGTGCCAGCAGCTTTAGCACTCCAGGGGGCGAGCAGTTCTTC | CASSFSTPGGEQFF
NA | TRBJ1-1 | TRBV5-4 | TRBD1 | TGTGCCAGCAGCTTACAGGGGAAGATGGCAAACACTGAAGCTTTCTTT | CASSLQGKMANTEAFF
NA | TRBJ2-7 | TRBV11-2 | TRBD2 | TGTGCCAGCAGCGGGGGACTAGTCACGCCCTACGAGCAGTACTTC | CASSGGLVTPYEQYF
NA | TRBJ2-1 | TRBV7-6 | NA | TGTGCCAGCAGCTTTCTCACAGGTAGCTCCTACAATGAGCAGTTCTTC | CASSFLTGSSYNEQFF
many | TRBJ1-2 | TRBV29-1 | NA | TGCAGCGTCGGAGCTTGGGGGCAGGGCTATGGCTACACCTTC | CSVGAWGQGYGYTF
many | TRBJ1-5 | TRBV27 | NA | TGTGCCAGCCGGACAGTCCACGGCAATCAGCCCCAGCATTTT | CASRTVHGNQPQHF
NA | TRBJ1-2 | TRBV6-2/TRBV6-3 | NA | TGTGCCAGCAGTTACTCGTTAATGTGGCTAGGCTACACCTTC | CASSYSLMWLGYTF
NA | TRBJ2-1 | TRBV7-9 | TRBD2 | TGTGCCAGCAGCTCCAGCGGGATATCCTACAATGAGCAGTTCTTC | CASSSSGISYNEQFF
many | TRBJ1-1 | TRBV2 | NA | TGTGCCAGCCCGACAAGGGGGAACACTGAAGCTTTCTTT | CASPTRGNTEAFF
many | TRBJ2-5 | TRBV6-5 | TRBD2 | TGTGCCAGCAGTTACGTCGGACTAGCCGTGGAGACCCAGTACTTC | CASSYVGLAVETQYF
many | TRBJ2-7 | TRBV3-1 | NA | TGTGCCAGCAGCCAAGATAGCGGAAGTTACAACGAGCAGTACTTC | CASSQDSGSYNEQYF
few | TRBJ2-4 | TRBV15 | NA | TGTGCCACCAGCAGAGATCCCCGGTCAGATCTAATAGCCAAAAACATTCAGTACTTC | CATSRDPRSDLIAKNIQYF
few | TRBJ2-2 | TRBV29-1 | NA | TGCAGCGTTAAAGATCCCACAAGGGGGTACACCGGGGAGCTGTTTTTT | CSVKDPTRGYTGELFF
few | TRBJ1-1 | TRBV30 | NA | TGTGCCTGCAGGTTGGGGATAAACACTGAAGCTTTCTTT | CACRLGINTEAFF
many | TRBJ1-2 | TRBV19 | TRBD1 | TGTGCCAGTAGTTTCACCGGGACAGGGGACGGCTACACCTTC | CASSFTGTGDGYTF
many | TRBJ2-2 | TRBV12-3/TRBV12-4 | NA | TGTGCCAGCACCCACACCGGGGAGCTGTTTTTT | CASTHTGELFF
NA | TRBJ1-5 | TRBV10-2 | NA | TGCGCCAGCAGTGAGGACAGCCACAATCAGCCCCAGCATTTT | CASSEDSHNQPQHF
NA | TRBJ2-1 | TRBV6-1 | TRBD2 | TGTGCCAGCAGACTTAGCGGGAGGGCCGTCACACGAGGGCAGTTCTTC | CASRLSGRAVTRGQFF
NA | TRBJ2-7 | TRBV27 | NA | TGTGCCAGCAGTTCCGTCGGTAGCCCCTCCTACGAGCAGTACTTC | CASSSVGSPSYEQYF
many | TRBJ1-5 | TRBV6-1 | TRBD1 | TGTGCCAGCATGTCCGGGACAGGGAATCAGCCCCAGCATTTT | CASMSGTGNQPQHF
few | TRBJ1-3 | TRBV6-1 | NA | TGTGCCAGCATAGGGCGGCAGAGCTCTGGAAACACCATATATTTT | CASIGRQSSGNTIYF
NA | TRBJ2-5 | TRBV5-1 | TRBD2 | TGCGCCAGCAGCTTGGTAGCGGGGCTCCAGGAGACCCAGTACTTC | CASSLVAGLQETQYF
NA | TRBJ2-5 | TRBV9 | TRBD1 | TGTGCCAGCAGCGTAGCGACAGGGATAGAGACCCAGTACTTC | CASSVATGIETQYF
many | TRBJ2-7 | TRBV12-3/TRBV12-4 | NA | TGTGCCAGCACCATCGGACCTAACTACGAGCAGTACTTC | CASTIGPNYEQYF
NA | TRBJ2-7 | TRBV9 | TRBD1 | TGTGCCAGCAGCGTCGGGACAGGCATAACCTACGAGCAGTACTTC | CASSVGTGITYEQYF
NA | TRBJ2-2 | TRBV12-3/TRBV12-4 | NA | TGTGCCAGCAGTTTTGGACAAGTTACCGGGGAGCTGTTTTTT | CASSFGQVTGELFF